These 25 T cell receptor beta chains were sequenced from one sample in a study of cytomegalovirus exposure and HLA in healthy donors. PCR primers comprised 60 Vbeta and 13 Jbeta primers. This table comes from immunoSEQ multiplex PCR, and its TCRdb copy is limited to in-frame clones, with some not included. The sample yields about 150,000 clones, 76% seen once. Sequencing was carried out using PBMCs. These receptors were obtained from a middle-aged man in good health and CMV-seronegative.

The chain is built from TRBV27 and TRBJ2-7; 10 bases map to TRBD1. The germline CDR1 and CDR2 sequences are MNHEY and SMNVEV (reference sequence). This CDR3 contains 14 residues. J lost 12 bases, V lost 5 bases, and 13 bases had no gene match. CDR3 sequence reads: CASSLKIDRGQGYF. The CDR3 DNA follows: TGTGCCAGCAGTCTCAAAATAGACAGGGGGCAAGGGTACTTC.

The V and J genes are TRBV7-3 and TRBJ2-7; no definite D call. The germline CDR1 and CDR2 sequences are SGHTA and FQGTGA. V shed 5 bases and J shed 7 bases, with 18 bases lying between them. The CDR3 loop spans 14 amino acids. The CDR3 sequence is CASSPPIILREQYF. In DNA, the CDR3 is TGTGCCAGCAGCCCCCCGATTATACTGAGGGAGCAGTACTTC.

The sample holds one count of this clone. The chain carries TRBV7-3 and TRBJ1-2, with 9 nucleotides matching TRBD1. V was pared by 5 bases and J by 8 bases, with 6 bases of the junction left unmatched. CDR1 is SGHTA, CDR2 FQGTGA, per germline. The CDR3 is 13 amino acids. The DNA of the CDR3 is TGTGCCAGCAGCACTCGGACAGGGGAAGGCTACACCTTC. Amino acid sequence: CASSTRTGEGYTF. Full variable domain (missing parts from reference TRBV7-3 and TRBJ1-2): GAGVSQTPSNKVTEKGKYVELRCDPISGHTALYWYRQSLGQGPEFLIYFQGTGAADDSGLPNDRFFAVRPEGSVSTLKIQRTERGDSAVYLCASSTRTGEGYTFGSGTRLTVV.

This sequence joins TRBV27 and TRBJ2-7; weak D call: TRBD1 (5 bases). V dropped 5 bases and J dropped 0 bases, with 11 bases sitting between them. The germline CDR1 and CDR2 sequences are MNHEY and SMNVEV (reference sequence). The CDR3 runs to 14 residues. CDR3 residues: CASSLGRVSYEQYF. CDR3 in DNA: TGTGCCAGCAGTCTCGGCAGGGTCTCCTACGAGCAGTACTTC.

This clone appeared a single time. The chain joins TRBV27 to TRBJ1-2; D is possibly TRBD1 (6 bases). This CDR3 is 14 amino acids long. Between the trimmed V and J ends, which lost 5 bases and 2 bases, there was a span of 12 bases. Germline values: CDR1 MNHEY, CDR2 SMNVEV (reference sequence). CDR3 nucleotides: TGTGCCAGCAGTCCTCAACAGGGAAACTATGGCTACACCTTC. Translating it yields CASSPQQGNYGYTF.

The V call is TRBV6-5, the J call TRBJ1-4; a weak D match, TRBD1 (5 bases). The CDR3 length is 12 residues. V was clipped by 6 bases and J by 8 bases, with 10 bases between them. Per the germline V gene, CDR1 is MNHEY and CDR2 is SVGAGI. CDR3 bases: TGTGCCAGCAGGGGGCTAGAAGAAAAACTGTTTTTT. Translating it yields CASRGLEEKLFF.

The rearrangement links TRBV5-1 to TRBJ2-7; TRBD1 agrees at 8 bases. The CDR3 consists of 17 residues. Germline assignment: CDR1 SGHRS and CDR2 YFSETQ. V was pared by 4 bases and J by 0 bases, with 12 bases of the junction left unmatched. The CDR3 reads CASSGSSGTGYSYEQYF. The CDR3, as DNA: TGCGCCAGCAGCGGGAGCTCCGGGACAGGCTACTCCTACGAGCAGTACTTC.

The V gene is TRBV18, the J gene TRBJ2-3; 8 bases map to TRBD1. J lost 1 base, V lost 1 base, and 10 bases had no gene match. The CDR3 runs to 18 residues. CDR1 KGHSH and CDR2 LQKENI come from the germline V gene. The CDR3 DNA follows: TGTGCCAGCTCACCACTTACCAGGACAGGGTCCGGCACAGATACGCAGTATTTT. Encoded protein: CASSPLTRTGSGTDTQYF.

The chain couples TRBV29-1 to TRBJ2-3; D is perhaps TRBD2 (5 bases). The ends were cut back, 3 bases at V and 0 bases at J, with 10 bases in the middle. The V gene's germline CDR1 is SQVTM and CDR2 ANQGSEA. The CDR3 consists of 14 residues. The DNA of the CDR3 is TGCAGCGTTGACGGGGTGATGAGCACAGATACGCAGTATTTT. It yields the protein CSVDGVMSTDTQYF.

The rearrangement links TRBV2 to TRBJ2-7, with 9 bases that match TRBD1. This CDR3 has 15 residues. Germline loops: CDR1 SNHLY, CDR2 FYNNEI. Trimming took 6 bases from V and 2 from J; bases not matched to a gene: 8. CDR3 DNA: TGTGCCAGCAGGGGAGGGACAGGGTGGACCTACGAGCAGTACTTC. Translation: CASRGGTGWTYEQYF. The complete variable domain, with remaining parts taken from reference TRBV2 and TRBJ2-7, reads EPEVTQTPSHQVTQMGQEVILRCVPISNHLYFYWYRQILGQKVEFLVSFYNNEISEKSEIFDDQFSVERPDGSNFTLKIRSTKLEDSAMYFCASRGGTGWTYEQYFGPGTRLTVT.

This rearrangement joins TRBV29-1 to TRBJ1-1; D call uncertain. V lost 7 bases, J lost 0 bases, and 9 bases lay in between. The CDR3 sequence is 12 residues long. CDR1 is SQVTM, CDR2 ANQGSEA, per germline. The CDR3 loop is CSANPVNTEAFF. CDR3 DNA sequence: TGCAGCGCCAATCCAGTGAACACTGAAGCTTTCTTT.

The gene calls are TRBV15 and TRBJ2-3; 7 positions match TRBD2. Trimming at V came to 0 bases and at J to 3 bases, leaving 6 bases not matched to a gene. The CDR3 covers 16 residues. Germline CDR1 reads LNHNV; CDR2 reads YYDKDF (reference sequence). Here the CDR3 DNA reads TGTGCCACCAGCAGAGATCGCGGGAGTAGAACAGATACGCAGTATTTT. Its protein is CATSRDRGSRTDTQYF.

This clone occurred a few times. The CDR3 DNA sequence: TGTGCCAGCATCAAACCTACCGGGACACCTTCCTACGAGCAGTACTTC. Protein sequence: CASIKPTGTPSYEQYF. The chain employs TRBV7-2 and TRBJ2-7; D perhaps matches TRBD1 (6 bases). Germline-derived CDR1 and CDR2 are SGHTA and FQGNSA. The CDR3 covers 16 residues. V dropped 7 bases and J dropped 1 base, with 20 bases sitting between them.

The chain couples TRBV6-5 to TRBJ2-7; D perhaps matches TRBD1 (6 bases). Between the trimmed V and J ends, which lost 6 bases and 5 bases, there was a span of 17 bases. This CDR3 has 14 amino acids. Germline assignment: CDR1 MNHEY and CDR2 SVGAGI. CDR3 sequence reads: CASRTTGSQNEQYF. Here the CDR3 DNA reads TGTGCCAGCAGAACTACAGGGTCCCAGAACGAGCAGTACTTC.

This rearrangement joins TRBV4-3 to TRBJ2-4; a possible D gene is TRBD1 (5 bases). This CDR3 has 17 amino acids. The germline V gene has CDR1 LGHNA and CDR2 YSLEER. Deletions cut 1 base from V and 0 bases from J, with 13 bases between. The CDR3 region is CASSQGATELAKNIQYF. The CDR3, as DNA: TGCGCCAGCAGCCAAGGGGCGACAGAACTAGCCAAAAACATTCAGTACTTC.

The chain is built from TRBV30 and TRBJ2-7; TRBD1 matches at 10 bases. Trimming at V came to 4 bases and at J to 6 bases, leaving 6 bases not matched to a gene. Per germline, CDR1 GTSNPN and CDR2 SVGIG (reference sequence). This CDR3 comprises 13 residues. Here the CDR3 reads CAWTPTGGLEQYF. As DNA, the CDR3 is TGTGCCTGGACACCGACAGGGGGCCTCGAGCAGTACTTC.

This clone was counted a few times. V and J are TRBV19 and TRBJ1-1, with 7 nucleotides matching TRBD1. This CDR3 is built from 14 residues. In germline, CDR1 is LNHDA, CDR2 SQIVND (reference sequence). Trimming took 4 bases from V and 4 from J; bases not matched to a gene: 6. DNA for the CDR3: TGTGCCAGTAGTACCCGACCAGGGGGCACTGAAGCTTTCTTT. It translates to CASSTRPGGTEAFF.

This rearrangement joins TRBV7-9 to TRBJ1-1, with D uncertain. The V end lost 1 base, the J end lost 1 base, and 7 bases lay between the germline ends. Per germline, CDR1 SEHNR and CDR2 FQNEAQ (reference sequence). This CDR3 spans 14 amino acids. CDR3 loop: CASSLVGRNTEAFF. DNA of the CDR3: TGTGCCAGCAGCTTAGTGGGGAGGAACACTGAAGCTTTCTTT.

J is TRBJ2-3 and V is TRBV6-4; the D gene is possibly TRBD2 (5 bases). The CDR3 totals 15 residues. V lost 0 bases, J lost 3 bases, and 10 bases lay in between. Germline values: CDR1 MRHNA, CDR2 SNTAGT. This CDR3 is CASSDSGRRTDTQYF. CDR3 DNA sequence: TGTGCCAGCAGTGACTCTGGCAGGAGGACAGATACGCAGTATTTT.

The chain uses TRBV7-3 and TRBJ2-2, with D maybe TRBD2 (5 bases). Trimming stripped 8 bases from V and 3 bases from J, with 10 bases between. This CDR3 is 13 amino acids long. Germline V gene sequence: CDR1 SGHTA, CDR2 FQGTGA. The CDR3 DNA reads TGTGCCAGCGCCAGCGGCGACACCGGGGAGCTGTTTTTT. Amino acid sequence: CASASGDTGELFF.

By frequency in the sample, this clone is medium-sized. The chain links TRBV11-3 to TRBJ2-5; 11 bases are a match to TRBD2. Trimming removed 4 bases from V and 5 bases from J; junction bases left unmatched: 15. Per germline, CDR1 SGHNT and CDR2 YENEEA. The CDR3 runs 18 residues. The CDR3 DNA follows: TGTGCCAGCAGCTCGAGGACGACTAGCGGGACCGTCCGGGAGACCCAGTACTTC. It translates to CASSSRTTSGTVRETQYF.

This rearrangement joins TRBV9 to TRBJ1-1, with TRBD1 identical over 7 bases. The trim removed 0 bases at V and 5 bases at J, leaving 4 bases unmatched. This CDR3 is built from 14 residues. Germline lookup yields CDR1 SGDLS and CDR2 YYNGEE. CDR3 protein: CASSVAGGWTEAFF. The CDR3 DNA is TGTGCCAGCAGCGTAGCAGGGGGATGGACTGAAGCTTTCTTT.

CDR3 coding DNA: TGTGCCTGGACAGGGAAGAGTGGCAATCAGCCCCAGCATTTT. Translated: CAWTGKSGNQPQHF. The chain has TRBV30 and TRBJ1-5; a possible D gene is TRBD1 (5 bases). Trimming stripped 4 bases from V and 2 bases from J, with 12 bases between. The CDR3 loop spans 14 amino acids. In germline, CDR1 is GTSNPN, CDR2 SVGIG (reference sequence). Looking up the rest from reference TRBV30 and TRBJ1-5 gives the full variable domain: SQTIHQWPATLVQPVGSPLSLECTVEGTSNPNLYWYRQAAGRGLQLLFYSVGIGQISSEVPQNLSASRPQDRQFILSSKKLLLSDSGFYLCAWTGKSGNQPQHFGDGTRLSIL.

This clone was found a few times. The rearrangement joins TRBV11-1 to TRBJ1-6; D not resolved. Trimming took off 2 bases at V and 3 bases at J, with 5 bases between the two ends. Germline V lookup: CDR1 SGHAT, CDR2 FQDESV (reference sequence). The length of the CDR3 is 14 residues. CDR3 sequence: CASSLTDYNSPLHF. The CDR3 region has the DNA TGTGCCAGCAGCTTAACAGACTATAATTCACCCCTCCACTTT.

This clone has more than one count but fewer than ten. The gene calls are TRBV11-3 and TRBJ2-1, with TRBD2 matching 15 bases. The CDR3 totals 16 residues. Losses at the gene ends were 4 bases for V and 8 bases for J; bases not matched to a gene: 6. Germline CDR1 reads SGHNT; CDR2 reads YENEEA. CDR3 coding DNA: TGTGCCAGCAGCTCTCGGACTAGCGGGGGGGCCGATGAGCAGTTCTTC. Amino acid sequence: CASSSRTSGGADEQFF.